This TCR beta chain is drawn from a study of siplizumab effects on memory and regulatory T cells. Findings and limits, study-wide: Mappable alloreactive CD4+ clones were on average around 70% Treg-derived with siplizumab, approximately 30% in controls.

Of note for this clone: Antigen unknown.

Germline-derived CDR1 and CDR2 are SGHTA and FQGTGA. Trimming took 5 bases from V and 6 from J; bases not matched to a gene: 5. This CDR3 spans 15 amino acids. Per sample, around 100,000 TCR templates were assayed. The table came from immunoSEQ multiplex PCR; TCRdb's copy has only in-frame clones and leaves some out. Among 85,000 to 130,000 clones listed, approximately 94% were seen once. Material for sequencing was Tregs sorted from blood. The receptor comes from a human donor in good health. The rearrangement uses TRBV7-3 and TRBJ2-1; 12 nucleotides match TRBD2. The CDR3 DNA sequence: TGTGCCAGCAGCCTAGGGACTAGCGGGCGCAATGAGCAGTTCTTC. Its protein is CASSLGTSGRNEQFF.